This entry features one T cell receptor (beta chain) sequence. This sample is drawn from a study of graft-versus-host responses after intestinal transplantation. The table came from immunoSEQ multiplex PCR; TCRdb's copy has only in-frame clones and leaves some out. The sample lists 9,500 to 13,000 clones; around 93% were seen once. V shed 5 bases, J shed 0 bases, and the junction held 6 bases outside the gene matches. CDR3 length equals 14 residues. CDR1 is SQVTM, CDR2 ANQGSEA, per germline. The sample consisted of PBMCs, taken around 43 days after intestinal transplantation. The rearrangement uses TRBV29-1 and TRBJ2-7; TRBD1 aligns across 8 bases. The receptor's source is a human patient who received an intestinal transplant, so some T cells may come from the graft donor. The DNA for the CDR3 is TGCAGCGTTACAGACAGGGGCCACTCCTACGAGCAGTACTTC. Translated, it gives CSVTDRGHSYEQYF.